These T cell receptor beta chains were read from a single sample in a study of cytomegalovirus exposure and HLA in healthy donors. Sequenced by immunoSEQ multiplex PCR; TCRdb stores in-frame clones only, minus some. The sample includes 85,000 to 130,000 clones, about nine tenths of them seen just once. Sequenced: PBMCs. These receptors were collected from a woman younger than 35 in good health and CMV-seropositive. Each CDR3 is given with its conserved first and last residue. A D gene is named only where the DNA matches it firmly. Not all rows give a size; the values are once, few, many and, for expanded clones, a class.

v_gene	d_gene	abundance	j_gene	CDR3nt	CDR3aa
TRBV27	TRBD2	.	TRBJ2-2	TGTGCCAGCAGTTTGGTTCTAGCGGGGGGGCCCGGGGAGCTGTTTTTT	CASSLVLAGGPGELFF
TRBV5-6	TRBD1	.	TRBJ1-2	TGTGCCAGCAGCTCCATCTCGGGACAGGGCTATGGCTACACCTTC	CASSSISGQGYGYTF
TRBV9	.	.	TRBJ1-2	TGTGCCAGCAGCGTAGACAGGGAGAACTATGGCTACACCTTC	CASSVDRENYGYTF
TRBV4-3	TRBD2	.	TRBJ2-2	TGCGCCAGCAGCCAAGAGTGGTGGGCTAGCGGGGCGGTCGGGGAGCTGTTTTTT	CASSQEWWASGAVGELFF
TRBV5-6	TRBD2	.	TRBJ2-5	TGTGCCAGCAGCCCTAGCGGGGGGCCGGAAGAGACCCAGTACTTC	CASSPSGGPEETQYF
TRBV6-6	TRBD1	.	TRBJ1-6	TGTGCCAGCAGTACAGGGGCGAGCTCCTATAATTCACCCCTCCACTTT	CASSTGASSYNSPLHF
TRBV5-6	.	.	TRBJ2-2	TGTGCCAGCAGCTTGGTACAGGGCGAATTCGGCGGGGAGCTGTTTTTT	CASSLVQGEFGGELFF
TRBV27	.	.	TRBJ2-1	TGTGCCAGCAGTTTATTGTCCAGGGTCTCCTACAATGAGCAGTTCTTC	CASSLLSRVSYNEQFF
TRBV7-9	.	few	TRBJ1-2	TGTGCCAGCAGCTTAATTGCAGGGGCGGGTGGCTACACCTTC	CASSLIAGAGGYTF
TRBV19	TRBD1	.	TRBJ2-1	TGTGCCAGTAGTCTTAAGGGACAGGGTTCCTACAATGAGCAGTTCTTC	CASSLKGQGSYNEQFF
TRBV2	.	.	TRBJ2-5	TGTGCCAGCCTCGTAGCCAAGACTTACCAAGAGACCCAGTACTTC	CASLVAKTYQETQYF
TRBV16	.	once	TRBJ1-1	TGTGCCAGCAGCCAATCTCTCGGGTCGTCCTCTCAAGCGAACACTGAAGCTTTCTTT	CASSQSLGSSSQANTEAFF
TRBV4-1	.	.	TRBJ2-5	TGCGCCAGCAGCCAAGCAGGGGAAGAGACCCAGTACTTC	CASSQAGEETQYF
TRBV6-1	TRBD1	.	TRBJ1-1	TGTGCCAGCAGTGAACATGGGACAGGGAACACTGAAGCTTTCTTT	CASSEHGTGNTEAFF
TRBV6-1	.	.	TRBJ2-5	TGTGCCAGCAGTGAAGGGGCAGGGGATATGGAGACCCAGTACTTC	CASSEGAGDMETQYF
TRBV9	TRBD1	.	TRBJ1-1	TGTGCCAGCAGCGCTATCGACAGGGGGCAAACTGAAGCTTTCTTT	CASSAIDRGQTEAFF
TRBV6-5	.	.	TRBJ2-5	TGTGCCAGCAGTTACTTACTTCAAGAGACCCAGTACTTC	CASSYLLQETQYF
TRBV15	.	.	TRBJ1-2	TGTGCCACCAGCAGAGATCGGTCGGTCCGCGAGGGCTACACCTTC	CATSRDRSVREGYTF
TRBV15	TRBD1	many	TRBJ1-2	TGTGCCACCAGCAGAGCAGGACAGGGGGTCAACTATGGCTACACCTTC	CATSRAGQGVNYGYTF
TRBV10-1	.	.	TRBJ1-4	TGCGCCAGCCCCTTACAGGGACACAATGAAAAACTGTTTTTT	CASPLQGHNEKLFF
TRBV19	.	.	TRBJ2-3	TGTGCCAGTTTGACCCGGGACAACCGAGGTACAGATACGCAGTATTTT	CASLTRDNRGTDTQYF
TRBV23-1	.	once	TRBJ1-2	TGCGCCAGCAGTCAATCGGAAGGGGCCCGCCTAGCTAACTATGGCTACACCTTC	CASSQSEGARLANYGYTF
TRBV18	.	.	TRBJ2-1	TGTGCCAGCTCACCATCACGACTAGGCAATGAGCAGTTCTTC	CASSPSRLGNEQFF
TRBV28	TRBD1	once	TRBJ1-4	TGTGCCAGCCAGGGACAGGGTGCAACTAATGAAAAACTGTTTTTT	CASQGQGATNEKLFF
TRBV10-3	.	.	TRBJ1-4	TGTGCCATCACCGGGGACAAAAATGAAAAACTGTTTTTT	CAITGDKNEKLFF
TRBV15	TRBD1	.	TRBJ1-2	TGTGCCACCAGCAGAGATCCACAGGGGGGCGGCTACACCTTC	CATSRDPQGGGYTF
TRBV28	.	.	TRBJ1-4	TGTGCCAGCAGTTTTCCAGGGCGGGGGGATGAAAAACTGTTTTTT	CASSFPGRGDEKLFF
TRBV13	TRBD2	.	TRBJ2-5	TGTGCCAGCAGCTGGACTAGCGGGGTGCAAGAGACCCAGTACTTC	CASSWTSGVQETQYF
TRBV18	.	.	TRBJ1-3	TGTGCCAGCTCACCCCCCGTGGGGAGCGGAAACACCATATATTTT	CASSPPVGSGNTIYF
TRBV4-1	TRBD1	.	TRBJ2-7	TGCGCCAGCAGCCATGGGACAGGGGAAAACTACGAGCAGTACTTC	CASSHGTGENYEQYF
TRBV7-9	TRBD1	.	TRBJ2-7	TGTGCCAGCAGCCAGGGACAGGGGAAAGGCGAGCAGTACTTC	CASSQGQGKGEQYF
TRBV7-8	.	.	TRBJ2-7	TGTGCCAGCAGCCCGACCTCCATTCCGCTGGCAGGCAGCTCCTACGAGCAGTACTTC	CASSPTSIPLAGSSYEQYF
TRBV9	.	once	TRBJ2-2	TGTGCCAGCAGCGGACCCACCGGGCCCAGGGCCGGGGAGCTGTTTTTT	CASSGPTGPRAGELFF
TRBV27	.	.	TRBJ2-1	TGTGCCAGCAGTTTGGGTAGGGGGAATGGCAATGAGCAGTTCTTC	CASSLGRGNGNEQFF
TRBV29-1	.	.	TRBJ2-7	TGCAGCGTTGTCACAGGGTTCGACTACGAGCAGTACTTC	CSVVTGFDYEQYF
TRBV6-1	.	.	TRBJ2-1	TGTGCCAGCAGTGTCCCGGGACATTCCAATGAGCAGTTCTTC	CASSVPGHSNEQFF
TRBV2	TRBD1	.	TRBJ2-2	TGTGCCAGCACCCCGGGACAGGGGGCCACCGGGGAGCTGTTTTTT	CASTPGQGATGELFF
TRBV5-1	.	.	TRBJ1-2	TGCGCCAGCAGCGCAGACCCAGGCGGGGACTATGGCTACACCTTC	CASSADPGGDYGYTF
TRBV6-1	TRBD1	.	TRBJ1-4	TGTGCCAGCAGTGATCCGGGACAGGGTAGAGAAAAACTGTTTTTT	CASSDPGQGREKLFF
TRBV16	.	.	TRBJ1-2	TGTGCCAGCAGCCAATCGACGGGACTTCACTTC	CASSQSTGLHF
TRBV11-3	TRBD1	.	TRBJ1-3	TGTGCCAGCAGCTTAAGCGGACAGGGGTTCGGAAACACCATATATTTT	CASSLSGQGFGNTIYF
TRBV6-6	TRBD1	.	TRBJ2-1	TGTGCCAGCAGGCAGGGACAGGTTACTCTTGGTGAGCAGTTCTTC	CASRQGQVTLGEQFF
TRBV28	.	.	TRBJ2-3	TGTGCCAGCAGTTTCTCGTGGGGGGTGGGAGATACGCAGTATTTT	CASSFSWGVGDTQYF
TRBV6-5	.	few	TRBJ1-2	TGTGCCAGCCTAGGGGAGGAGGGTGGCTACACCTTC	CASLGEEGGYTF
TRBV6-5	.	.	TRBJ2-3	TGTGCCAGCGTTTCTAGGGGAGATACGCAGTATTTT	CASVSRGDTQYF